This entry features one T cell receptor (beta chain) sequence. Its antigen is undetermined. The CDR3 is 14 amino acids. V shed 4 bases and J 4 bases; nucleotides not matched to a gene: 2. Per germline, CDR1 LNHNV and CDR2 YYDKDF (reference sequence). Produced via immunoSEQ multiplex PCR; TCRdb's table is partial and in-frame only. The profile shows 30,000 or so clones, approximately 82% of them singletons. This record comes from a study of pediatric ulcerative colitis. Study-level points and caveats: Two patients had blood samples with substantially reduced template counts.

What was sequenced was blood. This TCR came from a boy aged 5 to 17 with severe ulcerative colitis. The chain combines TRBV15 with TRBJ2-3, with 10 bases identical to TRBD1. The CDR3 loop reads CATSIGQGADTQYF. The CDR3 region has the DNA TGTGCCACCAGCATTGGACAGGGGGCAGATACGCAGTATTTT. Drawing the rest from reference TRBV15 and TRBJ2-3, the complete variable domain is DAMVIQNPRYQVTQFGKPVTLSCSQTLNHNVMYWYQQKSSQAPKLLFHYYDKDFNNEADTPDNFQSRRPNTSFCFLDIRSPGLGDTAMYLCATSIGQGADTQYFGPGTRLTVL.